This T cell receptor beta chain stems from a study of blood T cell repertoires in COVID-19. Background on the study: Acute and convalescent COVID-19 samples came from the United States, Italy and Spain. The cDNA or gDNA used as material had been derived from T cells, B-cell-depleted T cells, or PBMCs.

The CDR3 is 14 amino acids. Germline CDR1 reads SNHLY; CDR2 reads FYNNEI. Trimming cost V 7 bases and J 1 base, with 12 bases left between them. Authors' methods: Estimated nucleated cell counts came from reference gene primer amplification. TCRdb's table, derived via immunoSEQ multiplex PCR, lists solely in-frame clones and lacks some. The V and J calls and clone size were taken over from that table, and D and trimming were inferred from the DNA. This sample has around 200,000 clones, with just under 80% found just once. The J gene is TRBJ2-3, the V gene TRBV2, with D maybe TRBD2 (7 bases). Sample: peripheral blood. The receptor was isolated from a woman older than 75 with active or convalescent COVID-19. This chain's CDR3 is CASKGGPGTDTQYF. As DNA, the CDR3 is TGTGCCAGCAAGGGGGGGCCGGGCACAGATACGCAGTATTTT.